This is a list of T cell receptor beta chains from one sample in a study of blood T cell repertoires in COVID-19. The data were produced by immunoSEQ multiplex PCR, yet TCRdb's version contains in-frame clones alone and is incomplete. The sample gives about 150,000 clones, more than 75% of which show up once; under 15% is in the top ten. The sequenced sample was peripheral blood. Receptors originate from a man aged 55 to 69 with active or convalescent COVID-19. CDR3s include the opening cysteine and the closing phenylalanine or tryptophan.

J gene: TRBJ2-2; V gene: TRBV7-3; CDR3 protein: CASSSAGREVTGELFF
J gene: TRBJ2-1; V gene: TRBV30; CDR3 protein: CAGDRYNEQFF
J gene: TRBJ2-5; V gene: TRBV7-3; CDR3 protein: CASRPDGGKETQYF
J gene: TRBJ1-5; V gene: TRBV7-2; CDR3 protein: CASSFNWASNQPQHF
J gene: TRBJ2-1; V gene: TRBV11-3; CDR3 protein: CASSPRAAGGEQFF
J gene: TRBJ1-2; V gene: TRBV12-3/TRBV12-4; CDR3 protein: CASSYGRGDGYTF
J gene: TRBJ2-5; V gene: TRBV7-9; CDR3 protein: CASSPRETQYF
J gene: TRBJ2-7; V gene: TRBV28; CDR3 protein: CASSFTGGIDEQYF
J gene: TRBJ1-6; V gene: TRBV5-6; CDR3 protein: CASSRYGGEESPLHF
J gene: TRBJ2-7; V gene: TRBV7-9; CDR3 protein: CASRILAGGTYEQYF
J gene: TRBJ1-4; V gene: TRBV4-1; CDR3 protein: CASSQQGAGSNEKLFF
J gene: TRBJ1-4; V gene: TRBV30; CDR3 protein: CAWSLGGQGDEKLFF
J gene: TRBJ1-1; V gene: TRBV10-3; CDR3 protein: CAISESASNTEAFF
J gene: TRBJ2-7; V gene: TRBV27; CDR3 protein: CASSDATGEQYF
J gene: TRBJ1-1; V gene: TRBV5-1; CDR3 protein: CASSLRDRGAAFF
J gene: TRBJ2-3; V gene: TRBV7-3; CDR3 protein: CASSLATRGRDTQYF
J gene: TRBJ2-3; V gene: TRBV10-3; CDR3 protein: CAITQGSGLGGTDTQYF
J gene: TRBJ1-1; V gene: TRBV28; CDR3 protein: CASSLYRGRTEAFF
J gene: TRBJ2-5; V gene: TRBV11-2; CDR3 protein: CASSSRMTRRYQETQYF
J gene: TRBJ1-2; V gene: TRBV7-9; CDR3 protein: CASSETGYGGYTF
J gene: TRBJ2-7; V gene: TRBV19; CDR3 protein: CASRPQGCEQYF
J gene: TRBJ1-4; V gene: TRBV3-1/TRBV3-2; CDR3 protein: CASSLQGATNEKLFF
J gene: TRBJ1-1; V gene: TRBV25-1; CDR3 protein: CASTPGWNTEAFF
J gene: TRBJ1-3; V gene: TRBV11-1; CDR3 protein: CASSLDSGNTIYF
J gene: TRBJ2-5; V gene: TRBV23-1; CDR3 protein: CASSQQGSKTQYF
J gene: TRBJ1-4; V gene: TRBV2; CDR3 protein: CASSPDLGANEKLFF
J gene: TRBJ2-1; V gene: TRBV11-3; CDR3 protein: CASSPEGQGFSEQFF
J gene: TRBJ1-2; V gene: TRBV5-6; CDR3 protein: CASSPSQGVYGYTF
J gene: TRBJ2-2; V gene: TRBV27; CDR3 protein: CASSLSGGANTGELFF
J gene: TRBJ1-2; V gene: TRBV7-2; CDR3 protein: CASSDHTGYDYGYTF
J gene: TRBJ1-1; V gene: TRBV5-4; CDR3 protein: CASSPRQGMNTEAFF
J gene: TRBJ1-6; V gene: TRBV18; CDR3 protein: CASSAGTYNSPLHF
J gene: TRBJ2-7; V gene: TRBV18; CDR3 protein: CASSPRGGTGISEQYF
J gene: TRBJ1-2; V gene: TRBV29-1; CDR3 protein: CSVENDRVGYTF
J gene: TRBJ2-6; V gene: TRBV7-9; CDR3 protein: CASSLDLRFSGANVLTF
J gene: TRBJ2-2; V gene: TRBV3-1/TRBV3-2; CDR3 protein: CASSQAANTGELFF
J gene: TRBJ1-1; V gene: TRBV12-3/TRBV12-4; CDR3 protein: CASSLRDSFEAFF
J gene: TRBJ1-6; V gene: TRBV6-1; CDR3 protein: CASSEWQGADSPLHF
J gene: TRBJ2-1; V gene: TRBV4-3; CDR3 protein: CASSQGFGTSGYNEQFF
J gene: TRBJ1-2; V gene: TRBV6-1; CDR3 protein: CASSESFRGGYGYTF
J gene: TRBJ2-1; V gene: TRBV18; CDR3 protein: CASSPQGFSYNEQFF
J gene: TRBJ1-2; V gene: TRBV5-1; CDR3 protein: CASSLDLQGGGRGYTF
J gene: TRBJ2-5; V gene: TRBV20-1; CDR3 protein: CSARPQETQYF
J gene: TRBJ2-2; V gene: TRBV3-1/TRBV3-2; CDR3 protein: CASTPLTAGELFF
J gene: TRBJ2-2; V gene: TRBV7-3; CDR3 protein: CASSRTRPRDTGELFF
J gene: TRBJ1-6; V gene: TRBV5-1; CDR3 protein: CASSLGGGSQSPLHF
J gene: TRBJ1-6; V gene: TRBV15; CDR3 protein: CATSRPRIRDSPLHF
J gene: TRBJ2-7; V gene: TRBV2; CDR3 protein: CASSGPRGYEQYF
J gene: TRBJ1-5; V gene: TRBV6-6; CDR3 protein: CASSYSDRVNQPQHF
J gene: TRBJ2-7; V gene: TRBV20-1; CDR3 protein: CSASPPASGDYEQYF
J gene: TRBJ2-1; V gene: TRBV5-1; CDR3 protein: CASSWMSGNSYNEQFF
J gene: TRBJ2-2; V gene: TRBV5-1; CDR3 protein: CASSRDSLAGELFF
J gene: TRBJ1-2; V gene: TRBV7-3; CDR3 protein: CASSPSDRGNYGYTF
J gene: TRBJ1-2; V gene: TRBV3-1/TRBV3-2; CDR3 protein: CASSYRPPNYGYTF
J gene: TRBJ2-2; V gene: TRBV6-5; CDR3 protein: CASTSRTFTGELFF
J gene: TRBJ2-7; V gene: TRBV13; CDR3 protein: CASSSPSYEQYF
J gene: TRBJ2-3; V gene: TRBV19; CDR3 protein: CASSIRGFTDTQYF
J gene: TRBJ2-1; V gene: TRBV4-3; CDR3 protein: CASSQAPRGEQFF
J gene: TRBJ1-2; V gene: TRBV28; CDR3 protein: CASSLYSSYGYTF